One sample yielded the 3 T cell receptor beta chains listed below, sequenced in a study of cytomegalovirus exposure and HLA in healthy donors. PCR primers comprised 60 Vbeta and 13 Jbeta primers. Sequencing was performed with immunoSEQ multiplex PCR; in TCRdb, only in-frame clones are kept and a portion is missing. The sample includes almost 200,000 clones, 75% to 85% of them seen just once. Specimen: PBMCs. The receptors come from a woman aged 45-65 years in good health and CMV-seronegative.

The chain couples TRBV7-3 to TRBJ2-1; 12 positions agree with TRBD2. V lost 5 bases, J lost 4 bases, and 3 bases stayed unmatched. This CDR3 is built from 15 residues. CDR1 is SGHTA and CDR2 is FQGTGA in the germline V gene. CDR3 protein: CASSRLAGGYNEQFF. The CDR3 DNA reads TGTGCCAGCAGCCGGCTAGCGGGAGGGTACAATGAGCAGTTCTTC.

The rearrangement links TRBV19 to TRBJ1-2; 10 bases are shared with TRBD1. This CDR3 spans 14 amino acids. CDR1 is LNHDA and CDR2 is SQIVND in the germline V gene (reference sequence). Trimming removed 3 bases from V and 8 bases from J; junction bases left unmatched: 6. CDR3 DNA sequence: TGTGCCAGTAGTATGGGGGGACAGGGGATCGGCTACACCTTC. It translates to CASSMGGQGIGYTF.

The chain has TRBV5-1 and TRBJ2-1; 12 positions match TRBD2. The CDR3 loop spans 20 amino acids. Germline values: CDR1 SGHRS, CDR2 YFSETQ. The junction had 15 bases not matched to a gene; V was cut back by 3 bases and J by 2 bases. The CDR3 is CASSSPSGTSGRFTYNEQFF. The CDR3 DNA sequence: TGCGCCAGCAGCTCCCCTTCCGGGACTAGCGGGCGCTTCACCTACAATGAGCAGTTCTTC.